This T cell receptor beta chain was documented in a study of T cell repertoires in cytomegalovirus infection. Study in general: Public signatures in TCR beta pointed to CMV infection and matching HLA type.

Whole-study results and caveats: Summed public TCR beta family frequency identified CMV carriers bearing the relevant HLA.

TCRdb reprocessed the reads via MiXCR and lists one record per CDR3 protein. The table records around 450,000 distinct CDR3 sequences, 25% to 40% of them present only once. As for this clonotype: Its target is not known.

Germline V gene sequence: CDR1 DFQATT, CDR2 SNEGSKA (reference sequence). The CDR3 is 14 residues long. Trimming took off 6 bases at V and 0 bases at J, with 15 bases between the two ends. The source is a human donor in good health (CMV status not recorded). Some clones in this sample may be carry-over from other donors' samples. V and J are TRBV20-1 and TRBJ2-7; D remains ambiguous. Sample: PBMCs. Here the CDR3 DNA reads TGCAGTGCCCCCGCCGGTTACCTCTCCTACGAGCAGTACTTC. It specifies CSAPAGYLSYEQYF.